This T cell receptor (beta chain) was recovered during a study of blood T cell repertoires in COVID-19. Study-wide background: The analysed material was cDNA or gDNA that came from T cells, B-cell-depleted T cells, or PBMCs.

The table came from immunoSEQ multiplex PCR; TCRdb's copy has only in-frame clones and leaves some out. Counted here are fewer than 350,000 clones, 80% to 90% occurring once; the ten biggest clones make up roughly 2.3%. Those enrolled, adults aged about 18 to 89 years, came from roughly 22 US areas. Assignments of participants to cohorts depended upon their own reported clinical history. Cohort 3 donors counted as recovered after two negative PCRs, clearance, or resolved symptoms. Trimming stripped 2 bases from V and 4 bases from J, with 14 bases between. This CDR3 has 15 amino acids. CDR1 is LGHDT, CDR2 YNNKEL, per germline (reference sequence).

This sequence originates from a man in his thirties or forties who had recovered from COVID-19. The specimen sequenced was PBMCs or T cells enriched from blood (not recorded which). The J gene is TRBJ1-1, the V gene TRBV3-1 (or the pseudogene TRBV3-2); TRBD1 is a possible D gene (6 bases). For the CDR3, the DNA is TGTGCCAGCAGCCAAAGGACAGCGGCAATCACTGAAGCTTTCTTT. This codes for CASSQRTAAITEAFF.